Below are 19 T cell receptor beta chains sequenced from a single sample in a study of shared clonotypes between healthy human individuals. As defined, naive CD8 cells were CD45RO-negative and positively selected for CCR7, with terminally differentiated effector memory CD45RA+ cells excluded. The data were produced by immunoSEQ multiplex PCR, yet TCRdb's version contains in-frame clones alone and is incomplete. Of about 2.1 million clones detected, 85% to 95% appear once; the ten largest clones hold 1.5% to 2%. The specimen sequenced was naive CD8+ T cells from PBMCs. The receptors were sampled from a man aged 18 to 29 in good health. Some clones in this sample may be carry-over from other donors' samples.

The chain recombines TRBV19 with TRBJ1-2; 7 positions agree with TRBD1. The germline V gene has CDR1 LNHDA and CDR2 SQIVND (reference sequence). J lost 4 bases, V lost 6 bases, and 8 bases had no gene match. CDR3 size: 14 residues. The CDR3 reads CASRYGRGSYGYTF. In nucleotides, the CDR3 is TGTGCCAGTAGGTATGGCAGGGGGAGCTATGGCTACACCTTC. Full variable domain (missing parts from reference TRBV19 and TRBJ1-2): DGGITQSPKYLFRKEGQNVTLSCEQNLNHDAMYWYRQDPGQGLRLIYYSQIVNDFQKGDIAEGYSVSREKKESFPLTVTSAQKNPTAFYLCASRYGRGSYGYTFGSGTRLTVV.

The chain employs TRBV7-8 and TRBJ2-3, with TRBD2 identical over 14 bases. The V and J ends lost 5 bases and 4 bases, in that order; junction bases with no gene match: 8. There are 17 residues in the CDR3. Germline-derived CDR1 and CDR2 are SGHVS and FQNEAQ. The CDR3 DNA reads TGTGCCAGCAGCCTCCGACTAGCGGGAGGGCCCGCAGATACGCAGTATTTT. It is translated as CASSLRLAGGPADTQYF.

Only a few counts were recorded for this clone. J is TRBJ2-2 and V is TRBV4-1; D unclear. V was trimmed by 0 bases and J by 7 bases, leaving 9 bases between them. Germline lookup yields CDR1 MGHRA and CDR2 YSYEKL. The CDR3 covers 14 residues. CDR3 nucleotide sequence: TGCGCCAGCAGCCAAGAATCCCTCGGCGGGGAGCTGTTTTTT. Protein product: CASSQESLGGELFF.

The chain employs TRBV5-1 and TRBJ2-2; a weak D match, TRBD2 (5 bases). This CDR3 is 12 amino acids long. CDR1 is SGHRS, CDR2 YFSETQ, per germline. The V end was cut by 10 bases, the J end by 1 base, with 8 bases between. The CDR3 region is CAGSGNTGELFF. CDR3 coding DNA: TGCGCCGGGAGTGGGAACACCGGGGAGCTGTTTTTT. The full variable domain, in which reference TRBV5-1 and TRBJ2-2 provide the parts outside the CDR3, is KAGVTQTPRYLIKTRGQQVTLSCSPISGHRSVSWYQQTPGQGLQFLFEYFSETQRNKGNFPGRFSGRQFSNSRSEMNVSTLELGDSALYLCAGSGNTGELFFGEGSRLTVL.

This clone has a single count. This chain joins TRBV15 and TRBJ2-4; 9 positions match TRBD2. The CDR3 sequence is 17 residues long. J was trimmed by 5 bases and V by 0 bases; bases with no gene match: 8. The germline CDR1 and CDR2 sequences are LNHNV and YYDKDF (reference sequence). The CDR3 DNA sequence: TGTGCCACCAGCAGAGAGAGGGGACTAGCTGGGGAAAACATTCAGTACTTC. It translates to CATSRERGLAGENIQYF.

The genes are TRBV5-4 and TRBJ1-2, with D possibly TRBD1 on 5 matching bases. The ends were cut back, 4 bases at V and 4 bases at J, with 26 bases in the middle. CDR1 SGHNT and CDR2 YYREEE come from the germline V gene (reference sequence). This CDR3 has 18 amino acids. CDR3 DNA: TGTGCCAGCAGCCGGTGGAGGTCGAGGGCAATGGGGCCCTATGGCTACACCTTC. Amino acids: CASSRWRSRAMGPYGYTF.

The rearrangement uses TRBV7-9 and TRBJ2-6, with 9 nucleotides matching TRBD1. Losses at the gene ends were 4 bases for V and 2 bases for J; bases not matched to a gene: 9. The germline V gene has CDR1 SEHNR and CDR2 FQNEAQ (reference sequence). CDR3 size: 18 residues. The CDR3 is CASSSFSGDRAGANVLTF. Here the CDR3 DNA reads TGTGCCAGCAGCTCATTTAGTGGGGACAGGGCTGGGGCCAACGTCCTGACTTTC. The full variable domain, rest sourced from reference TRBV7-9 and TRBJ2-6, is DTGVSQNPRHKITKRGQNVTFRCDPISEHNRLYWYRQTLGQGPEFLTYFQNEAQLEKSRLLSDRFSAERPKGSFSTLEIQRTEQGDSAMYLCASSSFSGDRAGANVLTFGAGSRLTVL.

This clone showed up just once. This CDR3 is also generated by other DNA sequences in the sample. V is TRBV7-9 and J is TRBJ2-3; 12 bases agree with TRBD2. The germline V gene encodes CDR1 SEHNR and CDR2 FQNEAQ (reference sequence). V trimming: 5 bases; J trimming: 4 bases; junction bases outside the gene matches: 4. CDR3 length: 15 amino acids. Here the CDR3 DNA reads TGTGCCAGCAGCCTCCTAGCGGGAGGGCCAGATACGCAGTATTTT. Residues: CASSLLAGGPDTQYF.

V is TRBV7-2 and J is TRBJ1-1; D is undetermined. This CDR3 spans 14 amino acids. Looked up from germline, CDR1 is SGHTA and CDR2 is FQGNSA. Trimming left V 2 bases short and J 8 bases short, with 15 bases between. The CDR3 DNA reads TGTGCCAGCAGCTTAACCAGCGACGGTTGGGAAGCTTTCTTT. Protein sequence: CASSLTSDGWEAFF. Together with reference TRBV7-2 and TRBJ1-1, the CDR3 gives the full variable domain: GAGVSQSPSNKVTEKGKDVELRCDPISGHTALYWYRQSLGQGLEFLIYFQGNSAPDKSGLPSDRFSAERTGGSVSTLTIQRTQQEDSAVYLCASSLTSDGWEAFFGQGTRLTVV.

This rearrangement joins TRBV27 to TRBJ2-7, with D tentatively TRBD2 (6 bases). V lost 7 bases and J lost 8, with 18 bases in between. CDR1 is MNHEY, CDR2 SMNVEV, per germline (reference sequence). CDR3 length: 13 residues. As DNA, the CDR3 is TGTGCCAGCATGGAGAGACTAGGCTTTAAGCAGTACTTC. Residues: CASMERLGFKQYF.

V and J are TRBV11-3 and TRBJ2-2; perhaps TRBD1 as D (6 bases). Germline CDR1 SGHNT, CDR2 YENEEA. There are 15 residues in the CDR3. V lost 1 base and J 4 bases, leaving 10 bases between the germline ends. The CDR3 DNA is TGTGCCAGCAGCTTAGGTCGAGGGGGCACCGGGGAGCTGTTTTTT. This encodes CASSLGRGGTGELFF. The entire variable domain, with the rest obtained from reference TRBV11-3 and TRBJ2-2, is as follows: EAGVVQSPRYKIIEKKQPVAFWCNPISGHNTLYWYLQNLGQGPELLIRYENEEAVDDSQLPKDRFSAERLKGVDSTLKIQPAELGDSAVYLCASSLGRGGTGELFFGEGSRLTVL.

This clone has only a few counts. This chain links TRBV9 with TRBJ1-1; D perhaps matches TRBD1 (6 bases). Germline V gene sequence: CDR1 SGDLS, CDR2 YYNGEE. The CDR3 is 17 amino acids. V was trimmed by 4 bases and J by 1 base, leaving 20 bases between them. CDR3 bases: TGTGCCAGCAGCATCCATCCTGGGGACAACTCGAACACTGAAGCTTTCTTT. It specifies CASSIHPGDNSNTEAFF.

The chain recombines TRBV6-1 with TRBJ2-2; D gene ambiguous. Trimming took 1 base from V and 1 from J, leaving 13 bases between them. From germline, CDR1 is MNHNS and CDR2 SASEGT. The CDR3 contains 17 residues. In nucleotides, the CDR3 is TGTGCCAGCAGTGAAGAAGTGCGGAGAATGAACACCGGGGAGCTGTTTTTT. Translation gives CASSEEVRRMNTGELFF.

The chain uses TRBV7-9 and TRBJ1-2; D gene uncertain. The CDR3 has 19 residues. The germline V gene has CDR1 SEHNR and CDR2 FQNEAQ (reference sequence). The ends were cut back, 1 base at V and 0 bases at J, with 21 bases in the middle. CDR3 amino acids: CASSLVLSRKAGTNYGYTF. DNA for the CDR3: TGTGCCAGCAGCTTAGTTTTATCCCGCAAGGCAGGAACTAACTATGGCTACACCTTC.

The rearrangement links TRBV29-1 to TRBJ2-1, with a weak D call TRBD2 (6 bases). The CDR3 contains 16 residues. Germline CDR1 is SQVTM and CDR2 is ANQGSEA. With 6 bases removed from V and 0 bases from J, the gap between germline ends came to 18 bases. CDR3 DNA: TGCAGCGTGCGTCCGAGCCTAGCGCCCTCCTACAATGAGCAGTTCTTC. This sequence encodes CSVRPSLAPSYNEQFF.

J is TRBJ2-5 and V is TRBV20-1, with D tentatively TRBD1 or TRBD2 (5 bases each). The closer fit of TRBJ2-7 to the DNA end suggests the J call may be wrong. Germline CDR1 and CDR2: DFQATT and SNEGSKA (reference sequence). The CDR3 length is 11 residues. The CDR3 sequence: CSAGDPYEQYF. The CDR3 DNA follows: TGCAGTGCTGGGGACCCATACGAGCAGTACTTC.

In nucleotides, the CDR3 is TGTGCCAGCAGTTACCGCACAGATACGCAGTATTTT. It encodes CASSYRTDTQYF. The chain links TRBV6-6 to TRBJ2-3; D is unclear. CDR1 and CDR2 (germline): MNHNY, SVGAGI (reference sequence). The CDR3 loop spans 12 amino acids. Trimming cost V 2 bases and J 1 base, with 1 base left between them.

The chain is built from TRBV7-9 and TRBJ1-2; 8 bases map to TRBD1. V shed 6 bases, J shed 7 bases, and the junction held 4 bases outside the gene matches. CDR1 and CDR2 (germline): SEHNR, FQNEAQ (reference sequence). This CDR3 region has 12 residues. CDR3 bases: TGTGCCAGCAGGGAAACAGGGGGTGGCTACACCTTC. Translating gives CASRETGGGYTF.

The chain recombines TRBV6-1 with TRBJ2-5; 10 positions match TRBD2. The CDR3 runs to 14 residues. Germline-derived CDR1 and CDR2 are MNHNS and SASEGT. Losses at the gene ends were 3 bases for V and 5 bases for J; bases not matched to a gene: 3. The DNA for the CDR3 is TGTGCCAGCAGTGAGGGACTAGCGATTGAGACCCAGTACTTC. Translating it yields CASSEGLAIETQYF.